These 5 T cell receptor beta chains came from one sample sequenced in a study of cytomegalovirus exposure and HLA in healthy donors (dated by TCRdb to about 2017). The receptor library was made with the immunoSEQ multiplex PCR assay. The multiplex PCR relied on a mix of 60 forward primers for TCR Vbeta segments and 13 reverse primers for TCR Jbeta segments. TCRdb took this table from immuneACCESS and kept in-frame rearrangements with V and J called. Such tables lack part of the clones; where checked against another copy, unresolved V genes explain under half of the gap, and the rest is unexplained. Recorded for this sample are about 140,000 clones; around 80% of them occurred a single time. In total, the top ten clones hold 1.5% to 2% of the sample. The sequencing input was PBMCs. These receptors came from a man aged 35 to 55 in good health and CMV-seronegative.

This rearrangement joins TRBV10-3 to TRBJ2-1, with 11 bases aligning to TRBD2. The CDR3 extends over 16 amino acids. Germline trimming cut 2 bases from V and 3 bases from J; bases unmatched to any gene: 3. In germline, CDR1 is ENHRY, CDR2 SYGVKD. The CDR3 nucleotides read TGTGCCATCAGTGAGCCGGGACTAGCGGACTACAATGAGCAGTTCTTC. Translating it yields CAISEPGLADYNEQFF.

The chain links TRBV29-1 to TRBJ1-4; D is perhaps TRBD1 (6 bases). The CDR3 runs 15 residues. Looked up from germline, CDR1 is SQVTM and CDR2 is ANQGSEA. V gave up 4 bases and J gave up 7 bases, with 19 bases separating them. The CDR3 protein is CSVAHLDRSGEKLFF. The DNA for the CDR3 is TGCAGCGTTGCCCATCTTGACAGGAGCGGTGAAAAACTGTTTTTT.

The V and J genes are TRBV16 and TRBJ2-3, with 9 bases aligning to TRBD1. V was clipped by 2 bases and J by 3 bases; unmatched bases: 6. The CDR3 loop spans 16 amino acids. Germline V lookup: CDR1 KGHSY, CDR2 FQNENV. The CDR3 DNA sequence: TGTGCCAGCAGCCAACCGACAGGGGGTAAGACAGATACGCAGTATTTT. It encodes CASSQPTGGKTDTQYF. Full variable domain (rest looked up from reference TRBV16 and TRBJ2-3): GEEVAQTPKHLVRGEGQKAKLYCAPIKGHSYVFWYQQVLKNEFKFLISFQNENVFDETGMPKERFSAKCLPNSPCSLEIQATKLEDSAVYFCASSQPTGGKTDTQYFGPGTRLTVL.

The chain recombines TRBV5-6 with TRBJ1-2, with D maybe TRBD1 (5 bases). Germline-derived CDR1 and CDR2 are SGHDT and YYEEEE. V lost 5 bases and J lost 0, with 14 bases in between. The CDR3 runs to 15 residues. DNA for the CDR3: TGTGCCAGCAGTAGGGGCCGGACCCCTAACTATGGCTACACCTTC. This gives the protein CASSRGRTPNYGYTF.

This sequence joins TRBV7-9 and TRBJ2-7; 8 bases are a match to TRBD2. Germline V gene lookup returns CDR1 SEHNR and CDR2 FQNEAQ (reference sequence). The CDR3 contains 15 residues. The V and J ends lost 5 bases and 2 bases, in that order; junction bases with no gene match: 8. CDR3 in DNA: TGTGCCAGCAGCCCCCCAGCGGGGGAACCCTACGAGCAGTACTTC. Translating it yields CASSPPAGEPYEQYF.